The entry that follows covers one T cell receptor beta chain sequence. Source study methods: Reference gene primers were amplified, and this amplification served to estimate nucleated cell counts. Libraries were prepared by immunoSEQ multiplex PCR; TCRdb keeps only in-frame clonotypes and omits some of them. Clone size and the V and J calls come from that table; the DNA yielded D and trimming. The table has 130,000 to 150,000 clones, approximately 80% seen once. The data were taken from a study of blood T cell repertoires in COVID-19. Study-wide background: Samples taken during acute and convalescent COVID-19 were collected in the United States, Italy and Spain. The analysed material was cDNA or gDNA that came from T cells, B-cell-depleted T cells, or PBMCs.

The junction had 10 bases not matched to a gene; V was cut back by 4 bases and J by 7 bases. This CDR3 comprises 14 residues. Looked up from germline, CDR1 is SGHRS and CDR2 is YFSETQ. The V and J genes are TRBV5-1 and TRBJ1-1; 7 bases agree with TRBD1. The clonotype was recovered from a woman of 80 years or more with acute or convalescent COVID-19. The specimen sequenced was peripheral blood. In nucleotides, the CDR3 is TGCGCCAGCAGCCCCGACAGGGCTCGGGGTGAAGCTTTCTTT. It encodes CASSPDRARGEAFF.